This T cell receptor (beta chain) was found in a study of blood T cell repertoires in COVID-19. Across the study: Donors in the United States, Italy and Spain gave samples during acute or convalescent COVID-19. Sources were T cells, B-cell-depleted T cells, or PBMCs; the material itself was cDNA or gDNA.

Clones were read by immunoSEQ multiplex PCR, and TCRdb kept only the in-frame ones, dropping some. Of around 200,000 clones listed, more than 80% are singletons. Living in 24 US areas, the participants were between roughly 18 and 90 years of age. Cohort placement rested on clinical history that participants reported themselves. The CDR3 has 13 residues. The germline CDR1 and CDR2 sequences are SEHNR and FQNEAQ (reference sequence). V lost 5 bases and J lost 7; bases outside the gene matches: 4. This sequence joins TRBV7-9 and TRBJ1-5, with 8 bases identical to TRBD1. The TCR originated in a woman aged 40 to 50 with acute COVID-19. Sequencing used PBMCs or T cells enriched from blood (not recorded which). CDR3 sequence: CASSNGQGQPQHF. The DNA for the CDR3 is TGTGCCAGCAGCAACGGACAGGGACAGCCCCAGCATTTT.